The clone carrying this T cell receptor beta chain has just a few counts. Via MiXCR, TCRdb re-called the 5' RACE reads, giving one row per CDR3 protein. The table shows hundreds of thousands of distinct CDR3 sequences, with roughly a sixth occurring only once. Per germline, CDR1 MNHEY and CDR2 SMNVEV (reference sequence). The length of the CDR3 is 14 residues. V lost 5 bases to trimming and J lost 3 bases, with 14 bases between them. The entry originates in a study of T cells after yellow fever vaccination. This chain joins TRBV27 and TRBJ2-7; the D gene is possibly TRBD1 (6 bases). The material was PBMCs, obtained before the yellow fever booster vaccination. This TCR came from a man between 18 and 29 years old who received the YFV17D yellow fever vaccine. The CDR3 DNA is TGTGCCAGCAGTCCAACAGGACAGTACTACGAGCAGTACTTC. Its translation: CASSPTGQYYEQYF.